This T cell receptor beta chain appears in the sequencing data of a study of tumor-infiltrating lymphocytes in localized non-small cell lung cancer. Study as a whole: The cohort mixed smokers and never-smokers, several histologies, and some post-neoadjuvant-chemotherapy samples.

Assay: immunoSEQ multiplex PCR; the TCRdb copy retains only in-frame clones and omits some. This table holds a few thousand clones, around 79% found once. The CDR3 sequence is 10 residues long. Trimming removed 5 bases from V and 5 bases from J, with 3 bases in between. CDR1 is SNHLY, CDR2 FYNNEI, per germline. This chain joins TRBV2 and TRBJ2-5; D call uncertain. Sequences were obtained from uninvolved lung tissue not adjacent to the tumor. The source is a human donor with non-small cell lung cancer. CDR3 in amino acids: CASSRETQYF. The CDR3 DNA sequence: TGTGCCAGCAGTCGGGAGACCCAGTACTTC.